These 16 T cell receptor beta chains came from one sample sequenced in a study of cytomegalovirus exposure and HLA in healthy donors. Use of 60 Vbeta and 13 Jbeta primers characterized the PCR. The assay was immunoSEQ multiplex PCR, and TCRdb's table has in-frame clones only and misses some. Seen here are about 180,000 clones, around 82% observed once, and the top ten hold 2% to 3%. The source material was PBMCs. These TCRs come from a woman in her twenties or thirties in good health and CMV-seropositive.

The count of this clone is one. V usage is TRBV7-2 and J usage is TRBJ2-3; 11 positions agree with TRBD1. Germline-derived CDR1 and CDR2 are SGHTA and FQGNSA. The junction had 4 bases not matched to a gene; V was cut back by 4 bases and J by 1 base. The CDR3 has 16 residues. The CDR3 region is CASSSGQGARTDTQYF. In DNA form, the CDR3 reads TGTGCCAGCAGCTCCGGACAGGGGGCCCGCACAGATACGCAGTATTTT.

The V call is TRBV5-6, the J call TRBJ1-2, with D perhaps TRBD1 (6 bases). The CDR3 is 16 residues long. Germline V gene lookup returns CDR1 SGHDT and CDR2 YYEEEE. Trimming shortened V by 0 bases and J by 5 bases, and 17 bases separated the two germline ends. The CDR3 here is CASSLVPAGQQYGYTF. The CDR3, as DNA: TGTGCCAGCAGCTTGGTCCCTGCAGGACAGCAATATGGCTACACCTTC.

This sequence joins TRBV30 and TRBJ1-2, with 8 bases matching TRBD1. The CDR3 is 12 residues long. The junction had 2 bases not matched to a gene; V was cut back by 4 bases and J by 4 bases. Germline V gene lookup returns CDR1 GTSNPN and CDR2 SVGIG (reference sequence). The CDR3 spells CAWTGTGYGYTF. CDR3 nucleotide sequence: TGTGCCTGGACCGGGACAGGCTATGGCTACACCTTC. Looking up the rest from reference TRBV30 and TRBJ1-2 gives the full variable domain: SQTIHQWPATLVQPVGSPLSLECTVEGTSNPNLYWYRQAAGRGLQLLFYSVGIGQISSEVPQNLSASRPQDRQFILSSKKLLLSDSGFYLCAWTGTGYGYTFGSGTRLTVV.

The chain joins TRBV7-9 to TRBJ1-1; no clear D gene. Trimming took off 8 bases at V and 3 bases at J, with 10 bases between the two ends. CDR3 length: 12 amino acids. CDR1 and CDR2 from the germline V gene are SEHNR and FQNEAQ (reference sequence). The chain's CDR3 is CASVARYTEAFF. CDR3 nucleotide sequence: TGTGCCAGCGTGGCCAGATACACTGAAGCTTTCTTT. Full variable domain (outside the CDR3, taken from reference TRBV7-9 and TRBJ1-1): DTGVSQNPRHKITKRGQNVTFRCDPISEHNRLYWYRQTLGQGPEFLTYFQNEAQLEKSRLLSDRFSAERPKGSFSTLEIQRTEQGDSAMYLCASVARYTEAFFGQGTRLTVV.

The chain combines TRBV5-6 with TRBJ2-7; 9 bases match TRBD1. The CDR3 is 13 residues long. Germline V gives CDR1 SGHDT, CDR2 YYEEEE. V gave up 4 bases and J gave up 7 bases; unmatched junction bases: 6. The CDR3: CASSHIQGAEQYF. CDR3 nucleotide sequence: TGTGCCAGCAGCCATATACAGGGGGCGGAGCAGTACTTC.

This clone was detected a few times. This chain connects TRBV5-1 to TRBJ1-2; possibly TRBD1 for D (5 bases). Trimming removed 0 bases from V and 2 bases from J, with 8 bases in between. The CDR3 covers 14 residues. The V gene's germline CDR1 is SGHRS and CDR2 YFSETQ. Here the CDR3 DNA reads TGCGCCAGCAGCTTGGGGGGGGGAAACTATGGCTACACCTTC. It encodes CASSLGGGNYGYTF.

Here the CDR3 reads CASSPARGSGGARETQYF. In nucleotides, the CDR3 is TGCGCCAGCAGCCCGGCGCGGGGTAGCGGGGGGGCCCGGGAGACCCAGTACTTC. This chain connects TRBV4-3 to TRBJ2-5; 11 nucleotides align to TRBD2. This CDR3 has 18 amino acids. Losses at the gene ends were 4 bases for V and 5 bases for J; bases not matched to a gene: 15. Germline V CDR1 and CDR2: LGHNA, YSLEER.

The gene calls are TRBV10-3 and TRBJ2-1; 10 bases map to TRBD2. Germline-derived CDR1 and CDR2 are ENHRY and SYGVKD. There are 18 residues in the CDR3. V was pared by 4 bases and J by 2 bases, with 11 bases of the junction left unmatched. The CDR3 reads CAISGGISGGAPYNEQFF. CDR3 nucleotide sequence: TGTGCCATCAGTGGGGGAATCAGCGGGGGGGCCCCCTACAATGAGCAGTTCTTC.

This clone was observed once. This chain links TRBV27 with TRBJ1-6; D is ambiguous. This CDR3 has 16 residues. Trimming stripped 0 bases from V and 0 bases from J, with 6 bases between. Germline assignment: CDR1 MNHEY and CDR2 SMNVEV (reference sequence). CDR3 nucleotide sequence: TGTGCCAGCAGTTTATCCCGGGACTCCTATAATTCACCCCTCCACTTT. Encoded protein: CASSLSRDSYNSPLHF.

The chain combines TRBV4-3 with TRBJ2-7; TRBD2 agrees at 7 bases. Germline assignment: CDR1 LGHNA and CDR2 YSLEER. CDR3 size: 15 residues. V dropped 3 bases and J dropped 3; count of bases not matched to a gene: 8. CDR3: CASSQSRTRLYEQYF. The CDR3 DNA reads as TGCGCCAGCAGCCAGTCGAGGACTAGGCTCTACGAGCAGTACTTC.

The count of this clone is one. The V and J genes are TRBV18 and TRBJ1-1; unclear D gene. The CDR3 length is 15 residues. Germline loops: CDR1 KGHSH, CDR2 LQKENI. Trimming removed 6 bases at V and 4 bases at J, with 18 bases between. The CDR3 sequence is CASSTGRGGSTEAFF. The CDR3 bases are TGTGCCAGCTCTACGGGTCGGGGAGGGAGCACTGAAGCTTTCTTT.

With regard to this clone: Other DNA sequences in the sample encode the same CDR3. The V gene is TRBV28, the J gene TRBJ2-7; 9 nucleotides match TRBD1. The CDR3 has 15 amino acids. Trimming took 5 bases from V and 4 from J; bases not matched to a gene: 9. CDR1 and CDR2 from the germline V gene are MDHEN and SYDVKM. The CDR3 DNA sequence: TGTGCCAGCAGTGGCGGTGGACAGGGGTTTTACGAGCAGTACTTC. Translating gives CASSGGGQGFYEQYF.

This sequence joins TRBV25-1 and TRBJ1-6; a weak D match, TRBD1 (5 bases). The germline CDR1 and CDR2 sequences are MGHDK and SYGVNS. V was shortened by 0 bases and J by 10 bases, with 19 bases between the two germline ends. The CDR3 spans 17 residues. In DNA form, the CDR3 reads TGTGCCAGCAGTGAATATATGGGGGGATCTACCGGCTCACCCCTCCACTTT. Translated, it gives CASSEYMGGSTGSPLHF.

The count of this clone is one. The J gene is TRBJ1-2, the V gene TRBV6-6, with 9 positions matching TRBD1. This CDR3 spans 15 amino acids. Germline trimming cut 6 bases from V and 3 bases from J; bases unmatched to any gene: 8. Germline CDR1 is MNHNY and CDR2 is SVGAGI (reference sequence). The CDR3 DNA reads TGTGCCAGCAGCTCCGGGACAGGGCTTGACTATGGCTACACCTTC. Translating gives CASSSGTGLDYGYTF.

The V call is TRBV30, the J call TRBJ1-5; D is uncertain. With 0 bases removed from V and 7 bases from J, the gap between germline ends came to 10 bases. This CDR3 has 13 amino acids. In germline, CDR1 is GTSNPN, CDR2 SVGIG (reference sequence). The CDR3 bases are TGTGCCTGGAGTGTAGAGGATGGGCAGCCCCAGCATTTT. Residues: CAWSVEDGQPQHF.

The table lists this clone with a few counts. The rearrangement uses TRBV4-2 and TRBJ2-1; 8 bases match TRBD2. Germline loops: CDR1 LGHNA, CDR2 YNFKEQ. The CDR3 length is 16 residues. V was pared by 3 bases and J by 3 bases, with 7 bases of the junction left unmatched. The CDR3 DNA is TGTGCCAGCAGCCAGGTAGCGGGGAGGGACTACAATGAGCAGTTCTTC. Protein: CASSQVAGRDYNEQFF.